This TCR beta chain was captured in a study of blood T cell repertoires in COVID-19. CDR1 and CDR2 (germline): MNHNY, SVGAGI (reference sequence). This CDR3 contains 16 residues. The V gene lost 6 bases and the J gene lost 6 bases, with 21 bases spanning the gap. The age range of participants was 18 to 89 years, with residence in under 30 US areas. Participants' reported clinical history set cohort assignment. Sequenced by immunoSEQ multiplex PCR; TCRdb stores in-frame clones only, minus some. The sample records hundreds of thousands of clones, approximately 90% being singletons. Input material: PBMCs or T cells enriched from blood (not recorded which). The receptor was isolated from a woman younger than 35 who had recovered from COVID-19. The chain recombines TRBV6-6 with TRBJ1-5, with a possible D match to TRBD1 (5 bases). The CDR3 sequence is CASRERHRGWTQPQHF. CDR3 coding DNA: TGTGCCAGCAGGGAACGCCACCGGGGGTGGACTCAGCCCCAGCATTTT.